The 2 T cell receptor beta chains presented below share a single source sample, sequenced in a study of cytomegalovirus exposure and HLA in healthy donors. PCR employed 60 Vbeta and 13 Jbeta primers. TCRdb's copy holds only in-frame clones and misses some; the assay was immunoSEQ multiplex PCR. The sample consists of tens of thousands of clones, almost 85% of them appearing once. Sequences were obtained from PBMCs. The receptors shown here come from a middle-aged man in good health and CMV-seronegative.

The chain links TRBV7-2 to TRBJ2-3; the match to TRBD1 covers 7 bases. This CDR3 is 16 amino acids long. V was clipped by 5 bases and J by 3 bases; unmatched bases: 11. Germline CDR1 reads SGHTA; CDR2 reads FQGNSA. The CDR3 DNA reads TGTGCCAGCAGCCCAGGGGTGGGACAGAAGACAGATACGCAGTATTTT. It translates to CASSPGVGQKTDTQYF.

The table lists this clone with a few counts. The CDR3 sequence: CASSKDSLYTGELFF. In DNA form, the CDR3 reads TGCGCCAGCAGTAAGGACAGCCTGTACACCGGGGAGCTGTTTTTT. V and J are TRBV5-1 and TRBJ2-2; D possibly corresponds to TRBD1 (6 bases). V was clipped by 5 bases and J by 3 bases, with 14 bases between them. The CDR3 totals 15 residues. Per the germline V gene, CDR1 is SGHRS and CDR2 is YFSETQ.